Presented here are 13 T cell receptor beta chains from one specimen sequenced in a study of blood T cell repertoires in COVID-19 (TCRdb year 2020). To prepare the library, the immunoSEQ multiplex PCR assay was applied. Here the immuneACCESS table is served through TCRdb, limited to in-frame sequences with V and J called. Missing clones are a known gap in these copies; in checked studies unresolved V genes cover under half, and the rest lacks a known reason. A total of over 35,000 clones appear in this sample, about 88% of them only once. The ten largest account for around 2.4% of the sample. The source material was peripheral blood. These receptors all come from a human donor in a cohort sampled during active COVID-19.

The chain has TRBV2 and TRBJ2-5, with D unclear. Germline CDR1 and CDR2: SNHLY and FYNNEI. V shed 3 bases and J shed 3 bases, with 5 bases lying between them. CDR3 size: 12 residues. The CDR3 here is CASSEAEETQYF. CDR3 in DNA: TGTGCCAGCAGTGAGGCCGAAGAGACCCAGTACTTC.

The chain employs TRBV12-3 or TRBV12-4 and TRBJ1-1; no definite D call. This CDR3 has 13 amino acids. V lost 2 bases to trimming and J lost 3 bases, with 7 bases between them. CDR3 sequence: CASSLPGDTEAFF. DNA for the CDR3: TGTGCCAGCAGTTTACCCGGGGACACTGAAGCTTTCTTT.

The chain recombines TRBV19 with TRBJ1-5, with 7 bases aligning to TRBD1. V was clipped by 6 bases and J by 6 bases; unmatched bases: 8. Germline V gives CDR1 LNHDA, CDR2 SQIVND (reference sequence). The CDR3 has 14 amino acids. CDR3 bases: TGTGCCAGTAGAGATCAGGGGGAGAGTCAGCCCCAGCATTTT. It yields the protein CASRDQGESQPQHF.

V is TRBV5-1 and J is TRBJ2-5; 9 bases fit TRBD1. Per the germline V gene, CDR1 is SGHRS and CDR2 is YFSETQ. CDR3 size: 15 residues. V trimming: 3 bases; J trimming: 4 bases; junction bases outside the gene matches: 7. The CDR3 loop is CASSYQADRGETQYF. The DNA for the CDR3 is TGCGCCAGCAGCTACCAGGCGGACAGGGGAGAGACCCAGTACTTC.

This clone has a handful of counts. The chain employs TRBV5-1 and TRBJ1-2; no clear D. Looked up from germline, CDR1 is SGHRS and CDR2 is YFSETQ. The V end was cut by 0 bases, the J end by 1 base, with 4 bases between. The CDR3 loop spans 13 amino acids. CDR3 loop: CASSLADNYGYTF. In DNA, the CDR3 is TGCGCCAGCAGCTTGGCAGATAACTATGGCTACACCTTC.

J is TRBJ1-6 and V is TRBV7-6; perhaps TRBD1 as D (6 bases). Trimming took 5 bases from V and 7 from J, leaving 15 bases between them. This CDR3 has 15 amino acids. From germline, CDR1 is SGHVS and CDR2 FNYEAQ. The CDR3 bases are TGTGCCAGCAGCCCTCGGGCAGGGGCCAATTCACCCCTCCACTTT. This sequence encodes CASSPRAGANSPLHF.

Only a few counts were recorded for this clone. The chain has TRBV6-5 and TRBJ2-5; 7 nucleotides align to TRBD1. Germline V CDR1 and CDR2: MNHEY, SVGAGI. There are 14 residues in the CDR3. The V gene end was trimmed by 6 bases and the J gene end by 2 bases; junction bases not matched to a gene: 6. Here the CDR3 DNA reads TGTGCCAGCAGACCCGGGGACAGTCAAGAGACCCAGTACTTC. Its translation: CASRPGDSQETQYF.

V is TRBV23-1 and J is TRBJ2-1; 10 bases agree with TRBD2. TRBV23-1 is treated as an ORF (open reading frame) with a function not yet certain. This CDR3 spans 14 amino acids. The V segment lost 6 bases and the J segment 5 bases; nucleotides outside the gene matches: 4. The chain's CDR3 is CASRLAGGDNEQFF. For the CDR3, the DNA is TGCGCCAGCAGGTTAGCGGGGGGCGACAATGAGCAGTTCTTC.

This chain joins TRBV12-3 or TRBV12-4 and TRBJ1-2; D possibly corresponds to TRBD1 (5 bases). V lost 3 bases and J lost 8, with 10 bases in between. This CDR3 has 12 amino acids. CDR3 coding DNA: TGTGCCAGCAGTTTGCGTCAGGGCGGCTACACCTTC. This gives the protein CASSLRQGGYTF.

In DNA, the CDR3 is TGTGCCAGCAGGAGCCGGGACAACCAAGAGACCCAGTACTTC. It encodes CASRSRDNQETQYF. The genes are TRBV6-6 and TRBJ2-5; the D gene is possibly TRBD1 (6 bases). Trimming left V 6 bases short and J 0 bases short, with 11 bases between. Germline CDR1 MNHNY, CDR2 SVGAGI (reference sequence). The CDR3 extends over 14 amino acids.

This sequence joins TRBV7-3 and TRBJ2-1, with a possible D match to TRBD2 (7 bases). The germline V gene encodes CDR1 SGHTA and CDR2 FQGTGA. The CDR3 has 15 residues. The V end lost 0 bases, the J end lost 5 bases, and 11 bases lay between the germline ends. CDR3: CASSLTGGPNNEQFF. CDR3 bases: TGTGCCAGCAGCTTAACGGGGGGGCCGAACAATGAGCAGTTCTTC.

V is TRBV27 and J is TRBJ1-5, with TRBD1 matching 8 bases. J was trimmed by 9 bases and V by 4 bases; bases with no gene match: 8. The CDR3 is 14 amino acids. The germline V gene has CDR1 MNHEY and CDR2 SMNVEV (reference sequence). CDR3 nucleotides: TGTGCCAGCAGTTCTGGGACAGGCTATTTGCCCCAGCATTTT. It yields the protein CASSSGTGYLPQHF.

The chain employs TRBV11-2 and TRBJ2-1, with TRBD2 identical over 11 bases. Looked up from germline, CDR1 is SGHAT and CDR2 is FQNNGV. The CDR3 is 16 amino acids. Losses at the gene ends were 4 bases for V and 4 bases for J; bases not matched to a gene: 6. This CDR3 reads CASSSVLAGGYNEQFF. CDR3 nucleotides: TGTGCCAGCAGCTCGGTCCTAGCGGGGGGTTACAATGAGCAGTTCTTC. The full variable domain, in which reference TRBV11-2 and TRBJ2-1 provide the parts outside the CDR3, is EAGVAQSPRYKIIEKRQSVAFWCNPISGHATLYWYQQILGQGPKLLIQFQNNGVVDDSQLPKDRFSAERLKGVDSTLKIQPAKLEDSAVYLCASSSVLAGGYNEQFFGPGTRLTVL.